Detailed here is one T cell receptor (beta chain). Its antigen is undetermined. Following RNA extraction, reverse transcription yielded cDNA that acted as the sequencing template. Measured with immunoSEQ multiplex PCR; TCRdb has only the in-frame clones, and not every one. The data show approximately 130,000 clones, with roughly 57% seen just once and around 5.7% held by the top ten. Indicated treatment: oral pan-JAK inhibitor, 5-10 mg twice daily. The data originate from a study of CD8+ T cells in alopecia areata. After removal of 0 bases from V and 5 bases from J, the junction contained 6 bases not matched to a gene. From germline, CDR1 is SGHNT and CDR2 YYREEE (reference sequence). The CDR3 is 15 amino acids. Study-wide results and caveats: Although TCR sharing was seen in mice, sharing across patients was less clear, possibly for HLA-related reasons. Greater clonality was observed in lesional scalp samples, especially alopecia totalis/universalis, versus normal scalp.

The J gene is TRBJ2-5, the V gene TRBV5-4, with 8 bases that match TRBD1. This material consisted of CD4+ T cells sorted from blood, taken at week 4, from a patient treated with tofacitinib. The clonotype was recovered from a human donor with alopecia areata. The CDR3 loop is CASSLEDRAGETQYF. The CDR3, as DNA: TGTGCCAGCAGCTTGGAGGACAGGGCCGGGGAGACCCAGTACTTC.